The next 18 T cell receptor beta chains were all read from a single sample in a study of shared clonotypes between healthy human individuals. TCRdb's copy holds only in-frame clones and misses some; the assay was immunoSEQ multiplex PCR. The sample holds some 630,000 clones, roughly 96% seen once. The naive CD8 subset, CD45RO-negative cells positively selected for CCR7, excluded terminally differentiated effector memory CD45RA+ cells. The specimen was naive CD8+ T cells sorted from blood. These TCRs come from a woman in her thirties in good health.

This clone was detected only a few times. V and J are TRBV13 and TRBJ2-1; D is uncertain. This CDR3 region has 16 residues. V was shortened by 5 bases and J by 2 bases, with 16 bases between the two germline ends. Germline lookup yields CDR1 PRHDT and CDR2 FYEKMQ (reference sequence). This chain's CDR3 is CASSPRAPGPYNEQFF. CDR3 nucleotides: TGTGCCAGCAGCCCCCGGGCCCCGGGCCCCTACAATGAGCAGTTCTTC. Drawing the rest from reference TRBV13 and TRBJ2-1, the complete variable domain is AAGVIQSPRHLIKEKRETATLKCYPIPRHDTVYWYQQGPGQDPQFLISFYEKMQSDKGSIPDRFSAQQFSDYHSELNMSSLELGDSALYFCASSPRAPGPYNEQFFGPGTRLTVL.

The chain joins TRBV15 to TRBJ2-7, with D unresolved. This CDR3 contains 13 residues. Germline lookup yields CDR1 LNHNV and CDR2 YYDKDF (reference sequence). Trimming pared 2 bases from V and 5 bases from J, leaving 10 bases between. CDR3 nucleotide sequence: TGTGCCACCAGCAGACTAGTTTTAGACGAGCAGTACTTC. Its protein is CATSRLVLDEQYF.

This sequence joins TRBV5-4 and TRBJ1-1; unclear D gene. Germline V gives CDR1 SGHNT, CDR2 YYREEE (reference sequence). The CDR3 contains 11 residues. V lost 4 bases and J 5 bases, leaving 6 bases between the germline ends. The CDR3 spells CASSQGTEAFF. The CDR3 nucleotides are TGTGCCAGCAGCCAAGGTACTGAAGCTTTCTTT.

In its sample, this clone was seen once. The chain uses TRBV5-5 and TRBJ2-1; 9 nucleotides line up with TRBD2. This CDR3 region has 14 residues. Germline values: CDR1 SGHKS, CDR2 YYEKEE (reference sequence). V gave up 4 bases and J gave up 5 bases; unmatched junction bases: 4. The CDR3 sequence: CASSPGLANNEQFF. In DNA form, the CDR3 reads TGTGCCAGCAGCCCGGGACTAGCAAACAATGAGCAGTTCTTC.

The chain's CDR3 is CASSITKRSEQYF. DNA of the CDR3: TGTGCCAGTAGTATTACCAAGCGCTCCGAGCAGTACTTC. The chain is built from TRBV19 and TRBJ2-7; no clear D. V was shortened by 3 bases and J by 6 bases, with 12 bases between the two germline ends. Germline loops: CDR1 LNHDA, CDR2 SQIVND (reference sequence). The CDR3 is 13 residues long.

The chain joins TRBV5-1 to TRBJ1-4; 9 positions agree with TRBD1. The CDR3 covers 14 residues. After removal of 4 bases from V and 3 bases from J, the junction contained 1 base not matched to a gene. In germline, CDR1 is SGHRS, CDR2 YFSETQ. The DNA of the CDR3 is TGCGCCAGCAGCGGACAGGGGCCTAATGAAAAACTGTTTTTT. It yields the protein CASSGQGPNEKLFF. Full variable domain (rest looked up from reference TRBV5-1 and TRBJ1-4): KAGVTQTPRYLIKTRGQQVTLSCSPISGHRSVSWYQQTPGQGLQFLFEYFSETQRNKGNFPGRFSGRQFSNSRSEMNVSTLELGDSALYLCASSGQGPNEKLFFGSGTQLSVL.

This sequence joins TRBV7-8 and TRBJ2-7, with D perhaps TRBD1 (6 bases). Germline V gives CDR1 SGHVS, CDR2 FQNEAQ. The CDR3 totals 12 residues. V lost 4 bases and J 7 bases, leaving 11 bases between the germline ends. CDR3 DNA: TGTGCCAGCAGCTATACAGGGAGTGAGCAGTACTTC. Translating gives CASSYTGSEQYF.

The chain combines TRBV10-1 with TRBJ2-5; tentative D call: TRBD2 (6 bases). V was cut by 4 bases and J by 3 bases, with 15 bases left in between. The CDR3 spans 15 residues. The germline V gene has CDR1 WNHNN and CDR2 SYGVQD (reference sequence). The CDR3, as DNA: TGCGCCAGCAGTGCCGGGGCGGGGAATGAAGAGACCCAGTACTTC. Its protein product is CASSAGAGNEETQYF.

Written as DNA, the CDR3 is TGTGCCAGCAGTTATTCAACAGGGGGCAGTTCACCCCTCCACTTT. It is translated as CASSYSTGGSSPLHF. The chain recombines TRBV6-5 with TRBJ1-6, with 9 positions matching TRBD1. The V gene's germline CDR1 is MNHEY and CDR2 SVGAGI. The CDR3 sequence is 15 residues long. The junction had 6 bases not matched to a gene; V was cut back by 3 bases and J by 9 bases.

This clone appeared a single time. This sequence joins TRBV4-2 and TRBJ2-5; D unclear. Germline CDR1 and CDR2: LGHNA and YNFKEQ. The CDR3 contains 14 residues. V shed 1 base and J shed 5 bases, with 11 bases lying between them. The CDR3 sequence: CASSQAMTEETQYF. CDR3 bases: TGTGCCAGCAGCCAAGCAATGACCGAGGAGACCCAGTACTTC.

The chain employs TRBV5-1 and TRBJ2-1, with TRBD2 matching over 7 bases. This CDR3 is built from 17 residues. Germline CDR1 reads SGHRS; CDR2 reads YFSETQ. Trimming at V came to 0 bases and at J to 8 bases, leaving 14 bases not matched to a gene. This CDR3 reads CASSLDPPAGEGHEQFF. The CDR3 DNA follows: TGCGCCAGCAGCTTGGACCCCCCGGCGGGAGAAGGGCATGAGCAGTTCTTC.

Concerning this clone itself: The sample has other DNA sequences that encode this CDR3 too. V usage is TRBV5-1 and J usage is TRBJ1-4; 8 bases align to TRBD1. The CDR3 length is 14 residues. J was trimmed by 8 bases and V by 3 bases; bases with no gene match: 6. The germline V gene has CDR1 SGHRS and CDR2 YFSETQ. The CDR3 DNA reads TGCGCCAGCAGCTCAGGACAGGGCCGGGAAAAACTGTTTTTT. It encodes CASSSGQGREKLFF.

The J gene is TRBJ2-3, the V gene TRBV9; 7 bases match TRBD2. Germline CDR1 SGDLS, CDR2 YYNGEE. This CDR3 is 15 amino acids long. With 4 bases clipped from V and 0 bases from J, the junction kept 5 bases outside the gene matches. CDR3 residues: CASSPSGASTDTQYF. CDR3 DNA: TGTGCCAGCAGCCCGAGCGGGGCTAGCACAGATACGCAGTATTTT.

The chain recombines TRBV28 with TRBJ2-5; D possibly corresponds to TRBD1 (6 bases). The J call could be wrong; TRBJ2-7 is a better fit for the DNA end. The CDR3 spans 16 residues. Germline V gene data show CDR1 as MDHEN and CDR2 as SYDVKM. The CDR3: CASSLPYRDGVYEQYF. CDR3 sequence (DNA): TGTGCCAGCAGTCTCCCCTACAGGGACGGGGTCTACGAGCAGTACTTC.

The chain joins TRBV27 to TRBJ1-2, with D maybe TRBD1 (5 bases). Germline lookup yields CDR1 MNHEY and CDR2 SMNVEV (reference sequence). The CDR3 is 13 amino acids. The V and J ends lost 3 bases and 4 bases respectively, with 9 bases between them. CDR3 loop: CASSLGPGYGYTF. The CDR3 DNA sequence: TGTGCCAGCAGTTTGGGGCCCGGCTATGGCTACACCTTC.

The chain carries TRBV11-2 and TRBJ2-5; 8 positions match TRBD1. CDR3 length equals 16 residues. J gave up 1 base and V 5 bases, and 9 bases lay outside the gene matches. Looked up from germline, CDR1 is SGHAT and CDR2 is FQNNGV. DNA of the CDR3: TGTGCCAGCAGCCACGGACAGGGTAACGCCCAAGAGACCCAGTACTTC. It translates to CASSHGQGNAQETQYF.

The V call is TRBV28, the J call TRBJ2-2, with 8 bases lining up with TRBD2. The CDR3 is made up of 15 amino acids. V lost 2 bases to trimming and J lost 6 bases; unmatched junction nucleotides: 5. CDR1 MDHEN and CDR2 SYDVKM come from the germline V gene. This CDR3 is CASSLERESPGELFF. For the CDR3, the DNA is TGTGCCAGCAGTTTAGAGCGGGAGAGCCCCGGGGAGCTGTTTTTT.

This clone has just one count. This chain uses TRBV28 with TRBJ2-7, with a possible D match to TRBD1 (6 bases). The V gene's germline CDR1 is MDHEN and CDR2 SYDVKM. The length of the CDR3 is 13 residues. The V gene lost 6 bases and the J gene lost 3 bases, with 12 bases spanning the gap. The CDR3 reads CASSPDRFYEQYF. CDR3 DNA sequence: TGTGCCAGCAGCCCTGACAGGTTCTACGAGCAGTACTTC.